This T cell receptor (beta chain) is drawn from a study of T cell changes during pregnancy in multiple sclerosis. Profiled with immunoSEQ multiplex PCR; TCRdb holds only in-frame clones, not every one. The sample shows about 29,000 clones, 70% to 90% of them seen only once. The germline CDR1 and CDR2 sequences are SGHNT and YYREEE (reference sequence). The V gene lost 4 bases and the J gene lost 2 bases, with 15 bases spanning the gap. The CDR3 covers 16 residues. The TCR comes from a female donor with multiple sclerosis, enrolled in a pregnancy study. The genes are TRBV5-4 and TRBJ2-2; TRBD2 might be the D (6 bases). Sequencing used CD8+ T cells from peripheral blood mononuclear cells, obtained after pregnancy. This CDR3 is CASSVLGTPNTGELFF. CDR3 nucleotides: TGTGCCAGCAGCGTCCTCGGGACTCCAAACACCGGGGAGCTGTTTTTT.